This TCR beta chain appears in the sequencing data of a study of blood T cell repertoires in COVID-19. Overall study: Samples taken during acute and convalescent COVID-19 were collected in the United States, Italy and Spain.

Original processing notes: Cell counts per sample came from amplifying reference gene primers. The repertoire was sequenced with immunoSEQ multiplex PCR; TCRdb's copy has only in-frame clones and lacks some. The V and J calls and clone size come from that table; D and trimming were worked out from the DNA. In the table there are 150,000 to 190,000 clones, over 60% of which are singletons. Trimming cost V 0 bases and J 6 bases, with 9 bases left between them. Germline lookup yields CDR1 GTSNPN and CDR2 SVGIG (reference sequence). CDR3 length equals 14 residues. The gene calls are TRBV30 and TRBJ1-6; the D gene is possibly TRBD1 (6 bases). Material for sequencing was peripheral blood. The receptor was derived from a woman of 80 years or more with acute or convalescent COVID-19. CDR3 in DNA: TGTGCCTGGAGTGTACAGGGATTTAATTCACCCCTCCACTTT. Translation gives CAWSVQGFNSPLHF.